Listed below are T cell receptor beta chains from one sample, sequenced in a study of T cells after yellow fever vaccination. TCRdb reprocessed the 5' RACE reads with MiXCR, giving one entry per CDR3 protein. The sample has 200,000 to 300,000 distinct CDR3 sequences, 3.6% seen once. The source material was PBMCs, sampled 15 days after the yellow fever booster vaccination. These receptor sequences come from a young man who received the YFV17D yellow fever vaccine. CDR3s include the opening cysteine and the closing phenylalanine or tryptophan. Each record gives: CDR3 DNA, CDR3 protein, clone size, J gene, V gene, D gene. A D gene is named only where the DNA matches it firmly. Sizes are listed as once, few, many, or a class for an expanded clone.

DNA: TGCGCCAGCAGCTTCGGAGATACGCAGTATTTT
CDR3: CASSFGDTQYF
size: many
J: TRBJ2-3
V: TRBV12-3/TRBV12-4
D: NA

DNA: TGCGCCAGCAGCTTGGGACAGGAAAATGAGCAGTTCTTC
CDR3: CASSLGQENEQFF
size: many
J: TRBJ2-1
V: TRBV5-1
D: NA

DNA: TGTGCCAGCAGTTACCCGGGGGGGCGTCAACGGTTCTTC
CDR3: CASSYPGGRQRFF
size: many
J: TRBJ2-1
V: TRBV28
D: TRBD2

DNA: TGCGCCAGCAGCCCGGGCCACTACGAGCAGTACTTC
CDR3: CASSPGHYEQYF
size: many
J: TRBJ2-7
V: TRBV5-1
D: NA

DNA: TGTGCCACCTCGGCCCGCCAAGAGACCCAGTACTTC
CDR3: CATSARQETQYF
size: many
J: TRBJ2-5
V: TRBV21-1
D: NA

DNA: TGTGCCAGCAGCTTACCCGGCGGAACCCTCCACTTT
CDR3: CASSLPGGTLHF
size: many
J: TRBJ1-6
V: TRBV7-2
D: NA

DNA: TGCAGTGCTACCTCCCCTAGCGATACCACAGATACGCAGTATTTT
CDR3: CSATSPSDTTDTQYF
size: few
J: TRBJ2-3
V: TRBV20-1
D: NA

DNA: TGTGCCAGCAGCCAAGGACAGGGAATAAATACGCAGTATTTT
CDR3: CASSQGQGINTQYF
size: many
J: TRBJ2-3
V: TRBV14
D: TRBD1

DNA: TGTGCCAGCTCTTTGGGGGCGAGGGTAGACACTGAAGCTTTCTTT
CDR3: CASSLGARVDTEAFF
size: few
J: TRBJ1-1
V: TRBV18
D: NA

DNA: TGTGCCAGCAGCTTAGTAGTGTCCGGCGGGGGGGCCCCGGGTTTC
CDR3: CASSLVVSGGGAPGF
size: many
J: TRBJ2-5
V: TRBV7-2
D: TRBD2

DNA: TGCGCCAGCAGCCAAGCCACCCTGGGGTCACCCCTCCACTTT
CDR3: CASSQATLGSPLHF
size: many
J: TRBJ1-6
V: TRBV4-3
D: NA

DNA: TGCGCCAGCAGCTTGAATCCTGGGACAGGGGGCCATGGCTACACCTTC
CDR3: CASSLNPGTGGHGYTF
size: many
J: TRBJ1-2
V: TRBV5-1
D: TRBD1

DNA: TGTGCCACTCAATGGACTAGCGGGCCCTACAATGAGCAGTTCTTC
CDR3: CATQWTSGPYNEQFF
size: many
J: TRBJ2-1
V: TRBV19
D: TRBD2

DNA: TGCGCCAGCAGCTTGTATACTAGCGGGGGGGCAATTACGCAGTATTTT
CDR3: CASSLYTSGGAITQYF
size: many
J: TRBJ2-3
V: TRBV5-1
D: TRBD2

DNA: TGTGCCGGTATGTCACAGGGCTTCGGCACCGGGGAGCTGTTTTTT
CDR3: CAGMSQGFGTGELFF
size: many
J: TRBJ2-2
V: TRBV28
D: NA

DNA: TGCAGCGTGGCACCTCGTCCCTCCAATGAGCAGTTCTTC
CDR3: CSVAPRPSNEQFF
size: many
J: TRBJ2-1
V: TRBV29-1
D: NA

DNA: TGCAGCTACCGACAGGGGGCGTATGGGGGCACTGAAGCTTTCTTT
CDR3: CSYRQGAYGGTEAFF
size: many
J: TRBJ1-1
V: TRBV20-1
D: TRBD1

DNA: TGCGCCAGCAGCTTGGTTCGGATCTCTGGGGCCAACGTCCTGACTTTC
CDR3: CASSLVRISGANVLTF
size: many
J: TRBJ2-6
V: TRBV5-1
D: NA

DNA: TGCAGTGCTAGAGTTACAGCGGGGGGTACCTTAGATACGCAGTATTTT
CDR3: CSARVTAGGTLDTQYF
size: few
J: TRBJ2-3
V: TRBV20-1
D: TRBD2

DNA: TGTGCCAGCAGCTTGGAACGGTGGGAGGGTGGCACTGAAGCTTTCTTT
CDR3: CASSLERWEGGTEAFF
size: many
J: TRBJ1-1
V: TRBV5-8
D: NA

DNA: TGTGCCAGTAGTATACCACTCGGTCGTACGATATCCTCCTATGGCTACACCTTC
CDR3: CASSIPLGRTISSYGYTF
size: many
J: TRBJ1-2
V: TRBV19
D: NA

DNA: TGTGCCAGCAGCTTAGACGCAGGGTCCAAAAACATTCAGTACTTC
CDR3: CASSLDAGSKNIQYF
size: many
J: TRBJ2-4
V: TRBV7-2
D: NA

DNA: TGCAGCGTTGAAGGAGGTTTAGGTGAAAAACTGTTTTTT
CDR3: CSVEGGLGEKLFF
size: many
J: TRBJ1-4
V: TRBV29-1
D: NA